Listed below are T cell receptor beta chains from one sample, sequenced in a study of cytomegalovirus exposure and HLA in healthy donors. The assay was immunoSEQ multiplex PCR, and TCRdb's table has in-frame clones only and misses some. This table holds tens of thousands of clones, around 69% found once. Source material: PBMCs. Receptor source: a man aged 25-40 years in good health and CMV-seronegative. Both conserved end residues are part of each CDR3. The D gene is left open where the match is weak. The size of a clone is reported for some rows only, either as once, few or many, or as a class for expanded clones.

V gene: TRBV5-1
clone size: .
J gene: TRBJ1-1
D gene: .
CDR3 DNA: TGCGCCAGCAGAAGGGGCAGGCGCATGAACACTGAAGCTTTCTTT
CDR3 protein: CASRRGRRMNTEAFF

V gene: TRBV10-3
clone size: once
J gene: TRBJ2-2
D gene: TRBD1
CDR3 DNA: TGTGCCATCAGCAACTCCGGGACAGGGGACACCGGGGAGCTGTTTTTT
CDR3 protein: CAISNSGTGDTGELFF

V gene: TRBV7-9
clone size: once
J gene: TRBJ2-7
D gene: TRBD1
CDR3 DNA: TGTTCCAGCAGCTTAAAAGGGACAGGGGCCTACGAGCAGTACTTC
CDR3 protein: CSSSLKGTGAYEQYF

V gene: TRBV5-6
clone size: .
J gene: TRBJ2-7
D gene: .
CDR3 DNA: TGTGCCAGCAGCTTGCAGAGGTGGATACTCTACGAGCAGTACTTC
CDR3 protein: CASSLQRWILYEQYF

V gene: TRBV7-9
clone size: .
J gene: TRBJ1-1
D gene: .
CDR3 DNA: TGTGCCAGCAGCCGTCAGGGGACCAACACTGAAGCTTTCTTT
CDR3 protein: CASSRQGTNTEAFF

V gene: TRBV11-2
clone size: .
J gene: TRBJ2-1
D gene: TRBD2
CDR3 DNA: TGTGCCAGCAGCTTAGCGGGAGGATTAGTCAATGAGCAGTTCTTC
CDR3 protein: CASSLAGGLVNEQFF

V gene: TRBV7-2
clone size: .
J gene: TRBJ2-2
D gene: TRBD2
CDR3 DNA: TGTGCCAGCAGCTTAGTAGCGGGGGGCCCCCTCGCCGGGGAGCTGTTTTTT
CDR3 protein: CASSLVAGGPLAGELFF

V gene: TRBV2
clone size: .
J gene: TRBJ2-2
D gene: .
CDR3 DNA: TGTGCCAGCAGTGTGAGGACAGCGAACACCGGGGAGCTGTTTTTT
CDR3 protein: CASSVRTANTGELFF

V gene: TRBV9
clone size: .
J gene: TRBJ2-3
D gene: .
CDR3 DNA: TGTGCCAGCAGCGCCCATGACTCTCTTGATACGCAGTATTTT
CDR3 protein: CASSAHDSLDTQYF

V gene: TRBV28
clone size: .
J gene: TRBJ2-7
D gene: .
CDR3 DNA: TGTGCCAGCAGTTTTAGTAATAGCTACGAGCAGTACTTC
CDR3 protein: CASSFSNSYEQYF

V gene: TRBV10-3
clone size: few
J gene: TRBJ1-2
D gene: TRBD1
CDR3 DNA: TGTGCCATCATGCCGGGACAGGGATTGGTGGGAAATGGCTACACCTTC
CDR3 protein: CAIMPGQGLVGNGYTF

V gene: TRBV27
clone size: .
J gene: TRBJ1-1
D gene: TRBD1
CDR3 DNA: TGTGCCAGCAGTCGGACAGGGAGGGTTTTGAGCACTGAAGCTTTCTTT
CDR3 protein: CASSRTGRVLSTEAFF

V gene: TRBV27
clone size: .
J gene: TRBJ2-1
D gene: TRBD1
CDR3 DNA: TGTGCCACCACAGGGGGGTGGTACAATGAGCAGTTCTTC
CDR3 protein: CATTGGWYNEQFF

V gene: TRBV10-3
clone size: .
J gene: TRBJ2-7
D gene: .
CDR3 DNA: TGTGCCATCAGTGAAGAGGATTACTACGAGCAGTACTTC
CDR3 protein: CAISEEDYYEQYF

V gene: TRBV4-2
clone size: .
J gene: TRBJ1-2
D gene: .
CDR3 DNA: TGTGCCAGCAGCCCCATAATGGAGGGATCAAACTATGGCTACACCTTC
CDR3 protein: CASSPIMEGSNYGYTF

V gene: TRBV6-4
clone size: .
J gene: TRBJ2-7
D gene: TRBD1
CDR3 DNA: TGTGCCAGCAGTGACTCGACAGGGGGAAGCGAGCAGTACTTC
CDR3 protein: CASSDSTGGSEQYF

V gene: TRBV28
clone size: .
J gene: TRBJ2-3
D gene: TRBD2
CDR3 DNA: TGTGCCAGCAGCCTTGCGGTGGGGAGGGGGTATTTT
CDR3 protein: CASSLAVGRGYF

V gene: TRBV5-6
clone size: few
J gene: TRBJ1-5
D gene: .
CDR3 DNA: TGTGCCAGCAGCTTGGCTCGGGATTCGCAGCCCCAGCATTTT
CDR3 protein: CASSLARDSQPQHF

V gene: TRBV7-8
clone size: few
J gene: TRBJ2-7
D gene: .
CDR3 DNA: TGTGCCAGCAGCTACGGGGGAAGCTCCTACGAGCAGTACTTC
CDR3 protein: CASSYGGSSYEQYF

V gene: TRBV6-5
clone size: .
J gene: TRBJ1-2
D gene: .
CDR3 DNA: TGTGCCAGCAGTGAAGGGAGGGTCTATGGCTACACCTTC
CDR3 protein: CASSEGRVYGYTF

V gene: TRBV6-1
clone size: .
J gene: TRBJ2-3
D gene: .
CDR3 DNA: TGTGCCAGCAGTACCCGCGAGGATACGCAGTATTTT
CDR3 protein: CASSTREDTQYF

V gene: TRBV15
clone size: .
J gene: TRBJ1-2
D gene: .
CDR3 DNA: TGTGCCACCAGCAGAGGGTACAGCACATTCTATGGCTACACCTTC
CDR3 protein: CATSRGYSTFYGYTF

V gene: TRBV6-6
clone size: once
J gene: TRBJ2-2
D gene: .
CDR3 DNA: TGTGCCAGCAGCCGCCCGCTCTCCGGGACCGGGGAGCTGTTTTTT
CDR3 protein: CASSRPLSGTGELFF

V gene: TRBV30
clone size: .
J gene: TRBJ2-1
D gene: .
CDR3 DNA: TGTGCCTGGATCCCACGGCAGGGGTCCTACAATGAGCAGTTCTTC
CDR3 protein: CAWIPRQGSYNEQFF

V gene: TRBV9
clone size: .
J gene: TRBJ2-3
D gene: TRBD2
CDR3 DNA: TGTGCCAGCAGCGTCTTCCCAGCGGGAGAATGGGATACGCAGTATTTT
CDR3 protein: CASSVFPAGEWDTQYF

V gene: TRBV19
clone size: .
J gene: TRBJ2-3
D gene: .
CDR3 DNA: TGTGCCAGTAGTCCCCTCCACCTCCGGGGGGCCGATACGCAGTATTTT
CDR3 protein: CASSPLHLRGADTQYF

V gene: TRBV5-1
clone size: .
J gene: TRBJ2-2
D gene: .
CDR3 DNA: TGCGCCAGCAGCTTGATCAGGGGCATGGCCGGGGAGCTGTTTTTT
CDR3 protein: CASSLIRGMAGELFF

V gene: TRBV5-1
clone size: few
J gene: TRBJ1-5
D gene: TRBD1
CDR3 DNA: TGCGCCAGCAGCTTGGGACAGGGGGATCAGCCCCAGCATTTT
CDR3 protein: CASSLGQGDQPQHF

V gene: TRBV29-1
clone size: .
J gene: TRBJ1-2
D gene: .
CDR3 DNA: TGCAGCGATGGAACAGTTTATGGCTACACCTTC
CDR3 protein: CSDGTVYGYTF

V gene: TRBV12-2
clone size: .
J gene: TRBJ2-7
D gene: .
CDR3 DNA: TGTCCCAGCGGGTCCGACGAGCAGTACTTC
CDR3 protein: CPSGSDEQYF

V gene: TRBV28
clone size: .
J gene: TRBJ2-5
D gene: TRBD1
CDR3 DNA: TGTGCCAGCGTGACAGGGTCGGAGACCCAGTACTTC
CDR3 protein: CASVTGSETQYF

V gene: TRBV11-2
clone size: .
J gene: TRBJ1-5
D gene: TRBD1
CDR3 DNA: TGTGCCAGCAGCTTAGACAGGGGGCGGCCTCAGCCCCAGCATTTT
CDR3 protein: CASSLDRGRPQPQHF

V gene: TRBV6-1
clone size: .
J gene: TRBJ2-2
D gene: .
CDR3 DNA: TGTGCCAGCAGAGTACAGGGAACGAACACCGGGGAGCTGTTTTTT
CDR3 protein: CASRVQGTNTGELFF

V gene: TRBV9
clone size: few
J gene: TRBJ1-5
D gene: TRBD1
CDR3 DNA: TGTGCCAGCAGCGCGACAGGGAATCAGCCCCAGCATTTT
CDR3 protein: CASSATGNQPQHF

V gene: TRBV27
clone size: .
J gene: TRBJ1-1
D gene: .
CDR3 DNA: TGTGCCAGCAGCCCACCAGGGGCCGGGAAAAACACTGAAGCTTTCTTT
CDR3 protein: CASSPPGAGKNTEAFF

V gene: TRBV27
clone size: .
J gene: TRBJ2-2
D gene: .
CDR3 DNA: TGTGCCAGCAGCCTCACCGGGGAGCTGTTTTTT
CDR3 protein: CASSLTGELFF

V gene: TRBV7-9
clone size: few
J gene: TRBJ2-5
D gene: TRBD1
CDR3 DNA: TGTGCCAGCAGCTCGACCGGACAGGGAGCAATCCAAGAGACCCAGTACTTC
CDR3 protein: CASSSTGQGAIQETQYF

V gene: TRBV6-1
clone size: .
J gene: TRBJ2-7
D gene: TRBD1
CDR3 DNA: TGTGCCAGCAGTACCAACAGGGGGGTCTACGAGCAGTACTTC
CDR3 protein: CASSTNRGVYEQYF

V gene: TRBV4-2
clone size: .
J gene: TRBJ2-3
D gene: TRBD2
CDR3 DNA: TGTGCCAGCAGCCACCCCGGCGGGGGGTCCCGCACAGATACGCAGTATTTT
CDR3 protein: CASSHPGGGSRTDTQYF

V gene: TRBV6-5
clone size: .
J gene: TRBJ2-3
D gene: .
CDR3 DNA: TGTGCCAGCAGCCCGGTCCCGGACAACACAGATACGCAGTATTTT
CDR3 protein: CASSPVPDNTDTQYF

V gene: TRBV7-9
clone size: .
J gene: TRBJ2-7
D gene: .
CDR3 DNA: TGTGCCAGCAGCGTGACTGCCTACGAGCAGTACTTC
CDR3 protein: CASSVTAYEQYF

V gene: TRBV7-9
clone size: .
J gene: TRBJ2-5
D gene: TRBD2
CDR3 DNA: TGTGCCAGCAGCCCTGGGACTAGCCAAGAGACCCAGTACTTC
CDR3 protein: CASSPGTSQETQYF

V gene: TRBV4-1
clone size: few
J gene: TRBJ1-4
D gene: .
CDR3 DNA: TGCGCCAGCAGCCAAGTAGCCCGGAATGAAAAACTGTTTTTT
CDR3 protein: CASSQVARNEKLFF

V gene: TRBV5-6
clone size: .
J gene: TRBJ2-3
D gene: .
CDR3 DNA: TGTGCCAGCAGCTCACCGGTTACGCAGTATTTT
CDR3 protein: CASSSPVTQYF

V gene: TRBV5-1
clone size: .
J gene: TRBJ2-7
D gene: TRBD2
CDR3 DNA: TGCGCCAGCAGCTGGACTAGCGGGAGGATCTACGAGCAGTACTTC
CDR3 protein: CASSWTSGRIYEQYF

V gene: TRBV27
clone size: few
J gene: TRBJ2-7
D gene: TRBD2
CDR3 DNA: TGTGCCAGCGGGGGACTAGCGGTCGGTGCCTACGAGCAGTACTTC
CDR3 protein: CASGGLAVGAYEQYF

V gene: TRBV6-6
clone size: .
J gene: TRBJ2-3
D gene: .
CDR3 DNA: TGTGCCAGCAGTTACCCCTCTAGCACAGATACGCAGTATTTT
CDR3 protein: CASSYPSSTDTQYF

V gene: TRBV28
clone size: .
J gene: TRBJ2-7
D gene: TRBD1
CDR3 DNA: TGTGCCAGCAGTAGCCGACAGGGAGAATACGAGCAGTACTTC
CDR3 protein: CASSSRQGEYEQYF

V gene: TRBV29-1
clone size: few
J gene: TRBJ2-2
D gene: .
CDR3 DNA: TGCAGCGCACAAGCCCAACAGGGTTACACCGGGGAGCTGTTTTTT
CDR3 protein: CSAQAQQGYTGELFF

V gene: TRBV5-1
clone size: .
J gene: TRBJ1-3
D gene: .
CDR3 DNA: TGCGCCAGCAGCCACGCGGTCCGTGGCTCTGGAAACACCATATATTTT
CDR3 protein: CASSHAVRGSGNTIYF

V gene: TRBV6-5
clone size: .
J gene: TRBJ2-5
D gene: .
CDR3 DNA: TGTGCCAGCAGGGAACCCGACAATGCCCAAGAGACCCAGTACTTC
CDR3 protein: CASREPDNAQETQYF

V gene: TRBV5-1
clone size: .
J gene: TRBJ2-7
D gene: .
CDR3 DNA: TGCGCCAGCAGCTTAGCGCTGGACACCTACGAGCAGTACTTC
CDR3 protein: CASSLALDTYEQYF

V gene: TRBV4-1
clone size: few
J gene: TRBJ2-5
D gene: TRBD2
CDR3 DNA: TGCGCCAGCAGCCAAGGACTAGCATACCAAGAGACCCAGTACTTC
CDR3 protein: CASSQGLAYQETQYF

V gene: TRBV12-5
clone size: once
J gene: TRBJ2-5
D gene: .
CDR3 DNA: TGTGCTAGTGGTTTGAGGAACCTCGGCAGGGGAGAGACCCAGTACTTC
CDR3 protein: CASGLRNLGRGETQYF

V gene: TRBV2
clone size: .
J gene: TRBJ1-5
D gene: TRBD1
CDR3 DNA: TGTGCCAGCAGAGGTAGGACAGGGCCACAGCCCCAGCATTTT
CDR3 protein: CASRGRTGPQPQHF